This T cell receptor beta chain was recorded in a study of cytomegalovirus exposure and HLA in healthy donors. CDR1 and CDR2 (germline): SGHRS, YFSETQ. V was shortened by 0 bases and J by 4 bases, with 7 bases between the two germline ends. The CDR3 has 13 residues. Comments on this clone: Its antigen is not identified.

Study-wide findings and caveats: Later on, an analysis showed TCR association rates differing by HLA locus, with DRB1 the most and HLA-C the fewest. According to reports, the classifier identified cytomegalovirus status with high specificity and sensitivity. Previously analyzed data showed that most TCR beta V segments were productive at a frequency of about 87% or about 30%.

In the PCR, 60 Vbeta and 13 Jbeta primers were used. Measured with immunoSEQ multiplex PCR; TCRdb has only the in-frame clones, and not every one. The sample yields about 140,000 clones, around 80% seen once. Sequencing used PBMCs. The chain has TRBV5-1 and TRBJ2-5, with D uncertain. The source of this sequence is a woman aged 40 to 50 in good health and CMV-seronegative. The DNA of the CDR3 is TGCGCCAGCAGCTTGGCTACTTTAGAGACCCAGTACTTC. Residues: CASSLATLETQYF.